This TCR beta chain appears in the sequencing data of a study of CXCR3-negative and CXCR3-positive naive CD8 T cells. For the study at large: The total count of TRB reads reached around 140 million, and each library contributed about 1.5 +/- 0.3 million.

The CDR3 contains 13 residues. CDR1 and CDR2 from the germline V gene are PRHDT and FYEKMQ (reference sequence). Note on this clonotype: Its antigen is still unknown.

By phenotype, naive CD8+ T cells were CD45RO-CCR7+CD27+CD95-. UMI-labeled TRB cDNA libraries were prepared by 5' RACE. TCRdb re-called the 5' RACE reads; every CDR3 protein appears as one record, without DNA. The sample data list tens of thousands of distinct CDR3 sequences. Whole-study results and caveats: CXCR3-positive naive cells had more hydrophobic TRB CDR3s than CXCR3-negative naive cells. Within a donor, both naive subsets shared TRBV-TRBJ usage, unlike memory cells.

The genes are TRBV13 and TRBJ1-1. Sequenced material: naive CXCR3+ CD8+ T cells from blood. Described subset: CD45RO-CCR7+CD27+CD95- naive CD8+ T cells expressing CXCR3 (TNR3+). This sequence was found in a human donor in good health. Some clones in this sample may be carry-over from other donors' samples. CDR3: CASSSRMNTEAFF.